Following are 25 T cell receptor beta chains from one sample sequenced in a study of tumor-infiltrating lymphocytes in primary liver carcinoma. The template, around 520 ng total RNA, yielded TCR beta cDNA made with a constant-region primer. Modified slightly, ARM-PCR produced TCR beta libraries over three nested multiplex PCR rounds. Forward primers for TRBV1-TRBV30 and a C-beta reverse primer served the first two PCR rounds, at approximately 10 cycles each. TCRdb itself ran the multiplex PCR reads through MiXCR, one entry per CDR3 protein. Among roughly 20,000 distinct CDR3 sequences listed, around three quarters were seen once. The tissue used was unsorted bulk material of roughly 17-33 mg. RNA and DNA were co-extracted from it with the AllPrep DNA/RNA mini kit. The sample was liver tumor tissue from sampling region 1. Subset described: tumor region T1, superior pole. These receptors were obtained from a man aged 35-49 years with primary liver carcinoma and hepatitis B virus infection.

About this clonotype itself: A read error may be the cause here, since a much bigger clone is one base away. The chain carries TRBV7-8 and TRBJ1-6; D remains unclear. CDR1 and CDR2 from the germline V gene are SGHVS and FQNEAQ. The CDR3 contains 14 residues. CDR3 coding DNA: TGTACCAGCAGCTCGAACACCGGTGATCCACCCCTCCACTTT. This codes for CTSSSNTGDPPLHF.

This chain links TRBV7-9 with TRBJ2-1, with D possibly matching TRBD1 (6 bases). V lost 3 bases and J lost 6, with 21 bases in between. Germline V gene lookup returns CDR1 SEHNR and CDR2 FQNEAQ (reference sequence). The CDR3 length is 17 residues. The CDR3 is CASSFGWGPRSINEQFF. In nucleotides, the CDR3 is TGTGCCAGCAGCTTCGGGTGGGGGCCCCGATCCATCAATGAGCAGTTCTTC.

This clonotype appeared once. CDR3 sequence (DNA): TGCGCCAGCAGCCAAGGGTTCGGCAGTGCTATGAGTACAGATACGCAGTATTTT. Translated, it gives CASSQGFGSAMSTDTQYF. The rearrangement links TRBV4-1 to TRBJ2-3; D not certain. Germline-derived CDR1 and CDR2 are MGHRA and YSYEKL. The V end was cut by 1 base, the J end by 3 bases, with 20 bases between. The CDR3 covers 18 residues.

Concerning this clonotype: A much larger clone differs from this one at a single base, so this may be a read error. The chain has TRBV11-2 and TRBJ2-2; D is perhaps TRBD1 (5 bases). In germline, CDR1 is SGHAT, CDR2 FQNNGV. V lost 3 bases and J 9 bases, leaving 8 bases between the germline ends. CDR3 length: 12 residues. CDR3 nucleotide sequence: TGTGCCAGCAGCTTTGGGGCCCGGGAGCTGTTTTTT. It translates to CASSFGARELFF.

Comments on this clonotype: Given a much more abundant clone one base away, this may be a read error. Written as DNA, the CDR3 is TGCGCCAGCAGCTTGGACTGTTCCTCCTACAATGAGCAGCTCTTC. Its translation: CASSLDCSSYNEQLF. The chain links TRBV5-1 to TRBJ2-1; no reliable D call. The germline V gene encodes CDR1 SGHRS and CDR2 YFSETQ. This CDR3 is 15 amino acids long.

There are many counts of this clonotype. The chain links TRBV28 to TRBJ2-5, with no clear D. Germline CDR1 MDHEN, CDR2 SYDVKM. Trimming removed 7 bases from V and 0 bases from J, with 3 bases in between. This CDR3 has 11 amino acids. The DNA of the CDR3 is TGTGCCAGCACCCACCAAGAGACCCAGTACTTC. This sequence encodes CASTHQETQYF.

On this clonotype itself: This may be a read error, as it is one base from a much larger clone. This CDR3 is CATKGQGVPTDTQYF. The CDR3 nucleotides are TGTGCCACCAAGGGACAGGGGGTCCCCACAGATACGCAGTATTTT. The chain recombines TRBV9 with TRBJ2-3; 11 positions agree with TRBD1. Germline-derived CDR1 and CDR2 are SGDLS and YYNGEE. This CDR3 contains 15 residues. The V segment lost 9 bases and the J segment 2 bases; nucleotides outside the gene matches: 8.

This clonotype has ten or more counts. The CDR3 spells CASSPGGGAQFF. The CDR3 nucleotides are TGCGCCAGCAGCCCGGGTGGGGGCGCGCAGTTCTTC. The J gene is TRBJ2-1, the V gene TRBV5-1, with D perhaps TRBD1 (6 bases). This CDR3 region has 12 residues. In germline, CDR1 is SGHRS, CDR2 YFSETQ. V was clipped by 4 bases and J by 12 bases, with 14 bases between them.

This clonotype was seen a few times. Here the CDR3 omits its conserved ending phenylalanine or tryptophan, so a read error is the likely source. This sequence joins TRBV6-5 and TRBJ2-1, with 9 bases aligning to TRBD1. Germline V CDR1 and CDR2: MNHEY, SVGAGI. The CDR3 runs 16 residues. Here the CDR3 reads CVSSYSTGGPINEQFL. The CDR3 nucleotides read TGTGTCAGCAGTTACTCGACAGGGGGTCCGATAAATGAGCAGTTCCTC.

In regard to this clonotype: Since the CDR3 does not end with the conserved phenylalanine or tryptophan, this likely comes from a read error. It is unclear where the CDR3 begins or ends on the DNA, so no DNA is shown, and the CDR3 is as TCRdb lists it. The chain combines TRBV4-3 with TRBJ1-5; the D call TRBD1 from the table was never checked on the DNA. The germline gives CDR1 LGHNA, CDR2 YSLEER. The CDR3 is made up of 15 amino acids, end residues included. The CDR3 reads CASSQDRFGPQPQHL.

In the case of this clonotype: A clone one base away is much larger, so this may be a read error. The chain links TRBV6-6 to TRBJ1-6; D remains ambiguous. The CDR3 extends over 14 amino acids. Germline CDR1 is MNHNY and CDR2 is SVGAGI (reference sequence). The CDR3 loop is CAGSYTAIDSPLHF. CDR3 in DNA: TGTGCCGGCAGTTACACAGCGATTGATTCACCCCTCCACTTT.

Details on this clonotype: A read error may account for a junction end that differs from germline. CDR3 sequence: CASNQGTGRTYEQYF. In DNA form, the CDR3 reads TGTGCCAGTAACCAAGGGACAGGGAGAACCTACGAGCAATACTTC. V gene TRBV11-2 combines with J gene TRBJ2-7, with TRBD1 matching over 9 bases. This CDR3 region has 15 residues. CDR1 and CDR2 from the germline V gene are SGHAT and FQNNGV.

Concerning this clonotype: A much larger clone lies one base from this, so it may be a read error. This rearrangement joins TRBV4-2 to TRBJ2-1; 7 bases are a match to TRBD2. This CDR3 region has 13 residues. Germline CDR1 LGHNA, CDR2 YNFKEQ. With V trimmed by 8 bases and J by 9 bases, 10 bases remained unmatched. In DNA, the CDR3 is TGTGCCAGCGGCGGGAGCTCATGTTCTGAGCAGTTCTTC. As protein: CASGGSSCSEQFF.

In this sample, this clonotype is large. In DNA, the CDR3 is TGTGCCAGCAGCTTTGACAGCACCTACGAGCAGTACTTC. It codes for CASSFDSTYEQYF. The chain links TRBV11-2 to TRBJ2-7; the D gene is possibly TRBD1 (5 bases). Trimming left V 3 bases short and J 2 bases short, with 8 bases between. The CDR3 sequence is 13 residues long. Germline-derived CDR1 and CDR2 are SGHAT and FQNNGV.

Remarks on this clonotype: Given a much more abundant clone one base away, this may be a read error. The rearrangement links TRBV11-3 to TRBJ1-1; D ambiguous. Germline-derived CDR1 and CDR2 are SGHNT and YENEEA. The CDR3 has 12 residues. V gave up 3 bases and J gave up 6 bases, with 8 bases separating them. In DNA form, the CDR3 reads TGTGCCAGCAGCTTCGGTCGTCCTGAAGCTTTCTTT. As protein: CASSFGRPEAFF.

This clonotype was detected once. Here the CDR3 omits its conserved ending phenylalanine or tryptophan, so a read error is the likely source. The chain employs TRBV11-2 and TRBJ2-2; D possibly corresponds to TRBD2 (6 bases). The germline V gene encodes CDR1 SGHAT and CDR2 FQNNGV. There are 17 residues in the CDR3. The CDR3: CASSLTLGGTNTGELFY. DNA of the CDR3: TGTGCTAGTAGCTTAACATTAGGAGGGACGAACACCGGGGAGCTGTTTTAT.

In its sample, this clonotype ranks as medium-sized (0.01 to 0.1%). The chain couples TRBV6-6 to TRBJ1-3; no reliable D call. V was clipped by 4 bases and J by 3 bases, with 16 bases between them. The germline V gene has CDR1 MNHNY and CDR2 SVGAGI (reference sequence). This CDR3 region has 16 residues. As DNA, the CDR3 is TGTGCCAGCAGTTCCGGAGGCGCGCAGCTTGGAAACACCATATATTTT. It codes for CASSSGGAQLGNTIYF.

In regard to this clonotype: One end of the junction fails to match germline, which may point to a read error. The chain employs TRBV12-3 or TRBV12-4 and TRBJ2-2; no clear D gene. The CDR3 totals 13 residues. The CDR3 region has the DNA TGTGGCAGCAGCAGCTACTCCATCGGGGAGCTGTTTTTT. This gives the protein CGSSSYSIGELFF.

Notes on this clonotype: An end of the junction does not agree with germline; a read error may underlie this. The rearrangement links TRBV11-2 to TRBJ2-2; D is perhaps TRBD2 (5 bases). Looked up from germline, CDR1 is SGHAT and CDR2 is FQNNGV. The CDR3 has 15 residues. This CDR3 reads CASSFRQSNIGEPFF. CDR3 sequence (DNA): TGTGCCAGCAGCTTTAGGCAATCGAACATTGGGGAGCCGTTTTTT.

Turning to this clonotype: This sequence may be a read error, since a much larger clone differs from it by one base. V is TRBV20-1 and J is TRBJ2-1, with D unresolved. CDR1 is DFQATT and CDR2 is SNEGSKA in the germline V gene (reference sequence). The CDR3 covers 13 residues. CDR3 coding DNA: TGCAGTGTTAGAGACCCTAAGGAGACTGAGCAGTTCTTC. It yields the protein CSVRDPKETEQFF.

A remark on this clonotype: The junction differs from germline at one of its ends, possibly a read error. The J gene is TRBJ1-1, the V gene TRBV5-1, with D unresolved. This CDR3 has 15 amino acids. CDR1 is SGHRS, CDR2 YFSETQ, per germline. This CDR3 is CASSLVGHPGDEASF. The CDR3 region has the DNA TGCGCCAGCAGTTTGGTAGGCCACCCTGGGGATGAAGCTTCCTTT.

This clonotype was seen just once. The chain joins TRBV13 to TRBJ2-3, with D tentatively TRBD2 (5 bases). The length of the CDR3 is 14 residues. From germline, CDR1 is PRHDT and CDR2 FYEKMQ (reference sequence). V lost 4 bases to trimming and J lost 0 bases, with 8 bases between them. CDR3 coding DNA: TGTGCCAGCAGCTCTAGAGGGAGCACAGATACGCAGTATTTT. Encoded protein: CASSSRGSTDTQYF.

About this clonotype itself: No conserved phenylalanine or tryptophan ends this CDR3, so it is likely a read error. The rearrangement joins TRBV30 to TRBJ2-3; TRBD2 matches 9 bases. Germline V gene lookup returns CDR1 GTSNPN and CDR2 SVGIG (reference sequence). With V trimmed by 5 bases and J by 5 bases, 11 bases remained unmatched. The CDR3 has 15 residues. CDR3 in DNA: TGTGCCTGGTTTCGGGCGGGAGGGCCAGTAGATACGCAGTATTCT. Amino acids: CAWFRAGGPVDTQYS.

As for this clonotype: At one boundary the junction diverges from the germline segment, which might be a read error. V is TRBV29-1 and J is TRBJ2-5, with 10 nucleotides matching TRBD1. CDR3 length equals 15 residues. Per the germline V gene, CDR1 is SQVTM and CDR2 is ANQGSEA. CDR3 coding DNA: TGTAGCGTTGATACCGACAGGGGGCGCGGAGAGACCCAGTATTTC. Amino acids: CSVDTDRGRGETQYF.

This clonotype was seen more than once but under ten times. The junction shows a germline mismatch at one end, possibly a read error. CDR3 loop: CASSQVALLAGVADTQCF. The CDR3 bases are TGTGCCAGCAGCCAAGTGGCGCTTCTAGCGGGAGTGGCAGATACGCAGTGTTTT. The chain has TRBV4-2 and TRBJ2-3; 10 bases map to TRBD2. Germline V gives CDR1 LGHNA, CDR2 YNFKEQ. CDR3 length: 18 amino acids.